The source of this T cell receptor (beta chain) is a study of CD8 T cells in Susac syndrome (dated by TCRdb to the late 2010s). The study in broad terms: Whether CD8+ T cell activation and differentiation in Susac syndrome was antigen driven was tested using repertoire sequencing. The clonality of the CD8+ T cell repertoire was compared across approximately eleven healthy donors, about 14 Susac syndrome patients and around 16 multiple sclerosis patients.

Overall study results and their limits: The number of individuals in the TCR sequencing and HLA analysis was acknowledged as relatively small.

V ends up 0 bases short and J 2 bases short, with an unmatched junction base count of 9. The CDR3, cysteine through phenylalanine, is 17 amino acids long. The DNA shown is the 51-base CDR3, in frame from base 1. Per the germline V gene, SGHDN is the CDR1 and FVKESK is the CDR2. RNA was extracted using the RNeasy kit, and roughly 0.5 to 1 microgram was reverse transcribed with random hexamers. TCR beta CDR3 regions were amplified with the immunoSEQ multiplex PCR assay covering 54 Vbeta and 13 Jbeta segments. To correct PCR amplification bias, a synthetic template baseline was used for both primer optimization and computational correction. The authors' analysis ran thus. Only productive sequences were kept, with reads annotated to V, D and J genes according to IMGT and analyzed in immunoSEQ Analyzer. Clonality was calculated as one minus the Shannon entropy normalized by log2 of the number of productive unique sequences. Public and private clones were assessed among the 100 most prevalent clones of each patient and control. Susac-specific clones were defined as absent from healthy and MS cohorts, 850 to 1,300 published viral clones and other ImmuneACCESS disease sequences. TCRdb itself trimmed the public reads at Q25 with fastp, ran MiXCR and retained productive beta chains. Merged by CDR3 protein, the rows form single entries marked with the most common genes and DNA. V and J calls and clone size were set by TCRdb, not the authors. The sample table holds about 69,000 distinct CDR3 sequences, of which 95% were seen once. The leading ten clones occupy 0.2% to 0.3% of the sample.

As regards this clonotype: Its antigen remains unidentified. Nothing much larger sits one base from this clone, and base qualities are not available.

Peripheral blood CD8+ and CD4+ T cells from healthy donors, Susac syndrome patients and multiple sclerosis patients were profiled by high-throughput TCR beta sequencing. The healthy donors served as controls matched for age and sex. Bulk CD8+ and CD4+ T cells were purified by magnetic negative isolation, while CD8+ TEMRA cells were enriched using FACS. Blood was collected in EDTA tubes and processed within 24 hours, with PBMCs isolated through density gradient centrifugation. PBMCs intended for TCR sequencing were cryopreserved in liquid nitrogen and were subsequently thawed in a 37 degrees C water bath. The sorted or isolated CD4+, CD8+ and CD8+ TEMRA cells reached a purity of at least 90%.

The TCR was taken from a human donor in good health. The rearrangement combines TRBV14 with TRBJ1-2, with TRBD1 matching 7 junction bases. The sequencing sample was made of CD8+ T cells from PBMCs. The nucleotide sequence reads as follows: TGTGCCAGCAGCCAAGACCTTAGGGACAGCCTAAACTATGGCTACACCTTC. This encodes CASSQDLRDSLNYGYTF.